Listed here is a single T cell receptor (beta chain). Its specificity is unknown. The junction departs from germline at one end; a sequencing error may be responsible. Other DNA sequences in the same sample also yield this CDR3. Germline V gives CDR1 MGHDK, CDR2 SYGVNS. CDR3 length: 14 residues. This sample was included in a study of cytomegalovirus exposure and HLA in healthy donors. Study-wide points: In an earlier analysis, productive rearrangement rates for most beta V segments clustered near 87% or 30%.

Researchers ran the PCR with 60 Vbeta and 13 Jbeta primers. Generated by immunoSEQ multiplex PCR, the TCRdb table keeps only in-frame clones and is missing some. The sample consists of 150,000 to 200,000 clones, roughly 80% of them appearing once. The sample comprised PBMCs. This chain uses TRBV25-1 with TRBJ1-4; no reliable D call. The receptor's source is a man aged 45 to 65 in good health and CMV-seronegative. The CDR3 region is CASSEEWTNEKLFF. As DNA, the CDR3 is TGTGCCAGCAGTGAGGAGTGGACTAATGAAAAGCTGTTTTTT. Using reference TRBV25-1 and TRBJ1-4 for the parts outside the CDR3, the full variable domain is EADIYQTPRYLVIGTGKKITLECSQTMGHDKMYWYQQDPGMELHLIHYSYGVNSTEKGDLSSESTVSRIRTEHFPLTLESARPSHTSQYLCASSEEWTNEKLFFGSGTQLSVL.